Listed below are T cell receptor beta chains from one sample, sequenced in a study of T cells after yellow fever vaccination. Via MiXCR, TCRdb re-called the 5' RACE reads, giving one row per CDR3 protein. The sample contains 450,000 to 600,000 distinct CDR3 sequences, 17% of which appear only once. This sample comprised PBMCs, obtained 5 days after the first yellow fever vaccination. The receptors stem from a man between 18 and 35 years old who received the YFV17D yellow fever vaccine. CDR3s include the opening cysteine and the closing phenylalanine or tryptophan. D genes are given only for firm matches. Clone size is shown for a subset of rows, as once, few, many or a class of expanded clone.

>.|.|TRBJ2-1|TRBV6-1
CASSLSPGPDLYNEQFF
TGTGCCAGCAGCCTCTCTCCGGGACCGGATTTGTACAATGAGCAGTTCTTC
>many|.|TRBJ2-5|TRBV5-6
CASSRPVGLQETQYF
TGTGCCAGCAGCCGCCCGGTAGGACTCCAAGAGACCCAGTACTTC
>few|.|TRBJ2-7|TRBV21-1
CASSKEAGLYEQYF
TGTGCCAGCAGCAAAGAAGCGGGACTGTACGAGCAGTACTTC
>.|.|TRBJ2-3|TRBV12-3/TRBV12-4
CASNVGGSTDTQYF
TGTGCCAGCAATGTGGGGGGAAGCACAGATACGCAGTATTTT
>.|.|TRBJ1-2|TRBV9
CASSPRTGEGYGYTF
TGTGCCAGCAGCCCCAGGACCGGAGAGGGGTATGGCTACACCTTC
>.|.|TRBJ1-1|TRBV7-9
CASSLAEQPTEAFF
TGTGCCAGCAGCTTAGCCGAACAGCCCACTGAAGCTTTCTTT
>.|.|TRBJ2-3|TRBV9
CASSVGGGSTDTQYF
TGTGCCAGCAGCGTAGGTGGGGGGAGCACAGATACGCAGTATTTT
>few|.|TRBJ2-2|TRBV7-2
CASSYSVGAGELFF
TGTGCCAGCAGCTATTCCGTAGGGGCCGGGGAGCTGTTTTTT
>.|TRBD2|TRBJ2-2|TRBV12-3/TRBV12-4
CASNPSGENTGELFF
TGTGCCAGCAACCCTAGCGGGGAGAACACCGGGGAGCTGTTTTTT
>few|TRBD1|TRBJ2-2|TRBV2
CASSEQGALANTGELFF
TGTGCCAGCAGTGAACAGGGGGCACTCGCGAACACCGGGGAGCTGTTTTTT
>few|.|TRBJ1-5|TRBV27
CASSARGEPQHF
TGTGCCAGCAGTGCTAGAGGTGAGCCCCAGCATTTT